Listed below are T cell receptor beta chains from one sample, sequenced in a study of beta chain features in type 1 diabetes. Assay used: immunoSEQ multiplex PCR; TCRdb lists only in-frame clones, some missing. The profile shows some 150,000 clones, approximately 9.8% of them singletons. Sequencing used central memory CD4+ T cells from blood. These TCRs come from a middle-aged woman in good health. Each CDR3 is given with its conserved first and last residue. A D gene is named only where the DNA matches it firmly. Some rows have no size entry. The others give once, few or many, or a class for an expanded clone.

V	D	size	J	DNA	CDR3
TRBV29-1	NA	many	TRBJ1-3	TGCAGCGCTGTACATCCTGGAAACACCATATATTTT	CSAVHPGNTIYF
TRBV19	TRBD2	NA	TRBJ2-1	TGTGCCAGTAGTATGTCTAGCGGGGGGAACAATGAGCAGTTCTTC	CASSMSSGGNNEQFF
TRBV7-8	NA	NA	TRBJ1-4	TGTGCCAGCAGCTTAGGCGGTTGGGCTAATGAAAAACTGTTTTTT	CASSLGGWANEKLFF
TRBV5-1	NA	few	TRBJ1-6	TGCGCCAGCAGCCCGGGACTTAATAATTCACCCCTCCACTTT	CASSPGLNNSPLHF
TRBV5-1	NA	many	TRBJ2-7	TGCGCCAGCAGCTTGGTAAGCGATCCAATCCGCTACTTC	CASSLVSDPIRYF
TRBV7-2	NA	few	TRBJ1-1	TGTGCCAGCAGCTTAGTTCGGGGGAGGACTGAAGCTTTCTTT	CASSLVRGRTEAFF
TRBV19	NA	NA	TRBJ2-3	TGTGCCACCCTCCAGGGCGGAGATACGCAGTATTTT	CATLQGGDTQYF
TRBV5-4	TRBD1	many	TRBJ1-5	TGTGCCAGCAGCGGCGGGACAGGCTGGAATCAGCCCCAGCATTTT	CASSGGTGWNQPQHF
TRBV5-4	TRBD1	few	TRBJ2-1	TGTGCCAGCAGCTTAGGTCCAGGGGGCCACAATGAGCAGTTCTTC	CASSLGPGGHNEQFF
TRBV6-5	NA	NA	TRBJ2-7	TGTGCCAGCAGTGCCCTGGTGCAGGGCTACGAGCAGTACTTC	CASSALVQGYEQYF
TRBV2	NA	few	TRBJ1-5	TGTGCCAGCAGTACTCAAGCTAGCAATCAGCCCCAGCATTTT	CASSTQASNQPQHF
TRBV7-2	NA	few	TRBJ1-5	TGTGCCAGCAGCGAGGGCAGGCGATACAATCAGCCCCAGCATTTT	CASSEGRRYNQPQHF
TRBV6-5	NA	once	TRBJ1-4	TGTGCCAGCAGGCGGGGGAATAATGAAAAATTGTTTTTT	CASRRGNNEKLFF
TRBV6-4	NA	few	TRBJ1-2	TGTGCCAGCAGTGGGGACACAGCTAACTATGGCTACACCTTC	CASSGDTANYGYTF
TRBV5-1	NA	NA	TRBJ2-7	TGCGCCAGCAGCTTGGCCAGCCGGGTGGACGAGCAGTACTTC	CASSLASRVDEQYF
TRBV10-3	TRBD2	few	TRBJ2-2	TGTGCCATCACTCCCGGGACTATCTACACCGGGGAGCTGTTTTTT	CAITPGTIYTGELFF
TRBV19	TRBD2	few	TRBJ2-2	TGTGCCAGTCATAGCGGGGGCCACGACACCGGGGAGCTGTTTTTT	CASHSGGHDTGELFF
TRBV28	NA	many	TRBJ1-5	TGTGCCAGCAGAGGGGATCAGCCCCAGCATTTT	CASRGDQPQHF
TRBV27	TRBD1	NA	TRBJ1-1	TGTGCCAGCAGGCCTGACAGGGGGCTCCCTGAAGCTTTCTTT	CASRPDRGLPEAFF
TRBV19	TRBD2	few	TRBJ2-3	TGTGCCACCACTAGCGCGGATACGCAGTATTTT	CATTSADTQYF
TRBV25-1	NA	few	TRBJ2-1	TGTGCCAGCAGTGAATGGAGCGGGTCCTACAATGAGCAGTTCTTC	CASSEWSGSYNEQFF
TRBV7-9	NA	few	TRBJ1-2	TGTGCCAGCAGCGGACCGGGACTAGCAGGGGCTAACTATGGCTACACCTTC	CASSGPGLAGANYGYTF
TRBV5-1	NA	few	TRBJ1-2	TGCGCCAGCAGCTCCATAACTGCCCCGGGCTACACCTTC	CASSSITAPGYTF
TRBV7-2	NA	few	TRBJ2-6	TGTGCCAGCAGGACAGTCTCTGGGGCCAACGTCCTGACTTTC	CASRTVSGANVLTF
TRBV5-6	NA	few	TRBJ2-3	TGTGCCAGCAGCCCCTACGTTACCACAGATACGCAGTATTTT	CASSPYVTTDTQYF
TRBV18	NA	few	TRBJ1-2	TGTGCCAGCTCCCTGGACAGATCAGTTTATGGCTACACCTTC	CASSLDRSVYGYTF
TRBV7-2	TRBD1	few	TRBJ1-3	TGTGCCAGCAGCCAGGGGACAGCCCGGTCCGGAAACACCATATATTTT	CASSQGTARSGNTIYF
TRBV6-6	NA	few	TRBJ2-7	TGTGCCAGCAGTTACCAGGGGGGACCCTACGAGCAGTACTTC	CASSYQGGPYEQYF
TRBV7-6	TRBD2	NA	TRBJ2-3	TGTGCCAGCAGCTTAGGAGCGGGGGGGCACACAGATACGCAGTATTTT	CASSLGAGGHTDTQYF
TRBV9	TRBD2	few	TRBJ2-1	TGTGCCAGCAGGGCCGGGACTAGCGGATACAATGAGCAGTTCTTC	CASRAGTSGYNEQFF
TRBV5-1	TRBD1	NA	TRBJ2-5	TGCGCCAGCAGCTCGACAGGGGTGGGGGAGACCCAGTACTTC	CASSSTGVGETQYF
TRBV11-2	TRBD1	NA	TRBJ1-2	TGTGCCAGCAGCTTAGACAGGGGGTATGGCTACACCTTC	CASSLDRGYGYTF
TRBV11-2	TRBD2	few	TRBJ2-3	TGTGCCAGCAGCCGACTAGCGGGGGGGAGCACAGATACGCAGTATTTT	CASSRLAGGSTDTQYF
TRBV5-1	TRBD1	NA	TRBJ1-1	TGCGCCAGCAGCTTGGCAGGGGGGAACACTGAAGCTTTCTTT	CASSLAGGNTEAFF
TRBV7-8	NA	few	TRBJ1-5	TGTGCCAGCAGCTTAGATGTGGGGGGGCATCAGCCCCAGCATTTT	CASSLDVGGHQPQHF
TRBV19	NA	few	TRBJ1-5	TGTGCCAGTAGTATTCGGAAGAGGACACATCAGCCCCAGCATTTT	CASSIRKRTHQPQHF
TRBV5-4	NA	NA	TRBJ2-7	TGTGCCAGCAGCTTGGACAGATGGTCGGACGAGCAGTACTTC	CASSLDRWSDEQYF
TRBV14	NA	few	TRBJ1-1	TGTGCCAGCAGCCACGGTTCGGGCACTGAAGCTTTCTTT	CASSHGSGTEAFF
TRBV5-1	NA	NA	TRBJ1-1	TGCGCCAGCAGCTATGACAGCGACACTGAAGCTTTCTTT	CASSYDSDTEAFF
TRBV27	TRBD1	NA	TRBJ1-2	TGTGCCAGCAGTTTGTTGGGACAGGGGGCTGGTGGCTACACCTTC	CASSLLGQGAGGYTF
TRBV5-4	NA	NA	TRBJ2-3	TGTGCCAGCAGCTTGGGCGGGCGGGTTACAGATACGCAGTATTTT	CASSLGGRVTDTQYF
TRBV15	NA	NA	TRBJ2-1	TGTGCCACCAGCAGAGATAGTGGGGCAGACCCCTATCGGGCTGGGCAGTTCTTC	CATSRDSGADPYRAGQFF
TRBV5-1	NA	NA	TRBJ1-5	TGCGCCAGCAGCTCGACAGGATTAGATCAGCCCCAGCATTTT	CASSSTGLDQPQHF
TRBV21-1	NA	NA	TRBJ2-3	TGTGCCAGCAGCAAAGGTGCTCCTGTGACAGGGTTTACAGATACGCAGTATTTT	CASSKGAPVTGFTDTQYF
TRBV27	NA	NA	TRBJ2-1	TGTGCCAGCGGGGAGAGGGATTGGGCTACCTACAATGAGCAGTTCTTC	CASGERDWATYNEQFF
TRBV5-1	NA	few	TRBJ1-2	TGCGCCAGCAGCCAAGGATTGGGGGCAAACTATGGCTACACCTTC	CASSQGLGANYGYTF
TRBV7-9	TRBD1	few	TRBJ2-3	TGTGCCAGCAGCCCTTCCGGACAGGGACGACAGTATTTT	CASSPSGQGRQYF
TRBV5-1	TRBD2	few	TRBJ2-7	TGCGCCAGCAGCTCGGGCGGGGGGGGAGACGAGCAGTACTTC	CASSSGGGGDEQYF
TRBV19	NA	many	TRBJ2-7	TGTGCCAGTAGTATAAACTACTACGAGCAGTACTTC	CASSINYYEQYF
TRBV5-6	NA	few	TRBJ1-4	TGTGCCAGCAGCCCGTCAAACCGGGGGACTAATGAAAAACTGTTTTTT	CASSPSNRGTNEKLFF
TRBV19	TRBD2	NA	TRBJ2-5	TGTGCCAGTAGTAAGCAGCGGGGGGCGACTCAAGAGACCCAGTACTTC	CASSKQRGATQETQYF
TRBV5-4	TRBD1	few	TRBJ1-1	TGTGCCAGCAGTCATTGGACAGGGAACACTGAAGCTTTCTTT	CASSHWTGNTEAFF
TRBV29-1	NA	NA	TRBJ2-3	TGCAGCGTTGAACGGGGGGCGGGCACAGATACGCAGTATTTT	CSVERGAGTDTQYF
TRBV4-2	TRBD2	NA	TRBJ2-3	TGTGCCAGCAGCCAGGCTAGCGGGGGGGCCCGTCAGACAGATACGCAGTATTTT	CASSQASGGARQTDTQYF
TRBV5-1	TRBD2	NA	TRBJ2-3	TGCGCCAGCAGCTTGTCTCTAGCGGGGAGTGCAGATACGCAGTATTTT	CASSLSLAGSADTQYF
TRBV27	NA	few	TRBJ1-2	TGTGCCAGCAGTTTGAAGGGGGTTGGCTACACCTTC	CASSLKGVGYTF
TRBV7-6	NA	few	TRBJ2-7	TGTGCCAGCAGCCAGAACTCGGCGGGGCCCTACGAGCAGTACTTC	CASSQNSAGPYEQYF
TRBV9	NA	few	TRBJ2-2	TGTGCCAGCAGCGTAGCAGGAATTAACACCGGGGAGCTGTTTTTT	CASSVAGINTGELFF